This note documents a single T cell receptor beta chain sequence. The data originate from a study of blood T cell repertoires in COVID-19. Study summary: COVID-19 samples collected from the United States, Italy and Spain covered acute and convalescent phases.

The CDR3 is made up of 14 amino acids. CDR1 is WNHNN, CDR2 SYGVQD, per germline (reference sequence). The V gene lost 3 bases and the J gene lost 4 bases, with 11 bases spanning the gap. Sequencing used immunoSEQ multiplex PCR; TCRdb keeps in-frame clones, though not all of them. The data contain about 53,000 clones, 77% of them seen just once; the ten biggest clones take up around 45%. The sequenced sample was peripheral blood. The sequence was obtained from a man aged 65 to 79 with active or convalescent COVID-19. The gene calls are TRBV10-1 and TRBJ2-3; tentative D call: TRBD2 (6 bases). The CDR3 loop reads CASSEKREADTQYF. The DNA for the CDR3 is TGCGCCAGCAGTGAAAAAAGGGAGGCAGATACGCAGTATTTT.